These 29 T cell receptor beta chains were all obtained from the same sample, sequenced in a study of blood T cells in healthy people across ages. A second PCR, run for about 7 to 11 cycles, used a sample-barcoded 5' primer plus a J-beta primer mix. One entry per CDR3 protein, called by TCRdb with MiXCR from the 5' RACE reads. The profile covers approximately 850,000 distinct CDR3 sequences, with 58% appearing a single time and about 20% taken by the ten largest. The material sequenced was blood. These receptors were taken from a man aged 30 to 45 in good health.

V usage is TRBV30 and J usage is TRBJ2-5; possibly TRBD2 for D (7 bases). Germline CDR1 is GTSNPN and CDR2 is SVGIG (reference sequence). The CDR3 extends over 13 amino acids. Trimming took off 1 base at V and 6 bases at J, with 12 bases between the two ends. DNA of the CDR3: TGTGCCTGGAGTGAGGGGGGGGCACAGACCCAGTACTTC. Amino acids: CAWSEGGAQTQYF.

A note on this clonotype: It may be a read error: a sequence one base away is much more abundant. The V call is TRBV12-3 or TRBV12-4, the J call TRBJ2-3; 7 bases line up with TRBD1. The CDR3 length is 14 residues. The CDR3 nucleotides are TGTGCCAGCAGTTTCAGGGGGACCGCAGATACGGAGTATTTT. Translation: CASSFRGTADTEYF.

The sample holds one count of this clonotype. The genes are TRBV20-1 and TRBJ1-1, with D perhaps matching TRBD1 (5 bases). Germline V gene lookup returns CDR1 DFQATT and CDR2 SNEGSKA (reference sequence). This CDR3 has 16 amino acids. V gave up 4 bases and J gave up 1 base, with 19 bases separating them. The DNA for the CDR3 is TGCAGTGCTAACCACCTGGGCTGGGACCCGAACACTGAAGCTTTCTTT. This translates into CSANHLGWDPNTEAFF.

As to this clonotype: One junction end does not reproduce the germline sequence, and a read error may be involved. This chain connects TRBV2 to TRBJ1-4; a possible D gene is TRBD1 (6 bases). Germline loops: CDR1 SNHLY, CDR2 FYNNEI. The length of the CDR3 is 15 residues. This CDR3 reads CASRADGTTNEKLFF. CDR3 coding DNA: TGTGCCAGCAGGGCTGACGGGACAACTAACGAAAAACTGTTTTTT.

This clonotype was counted at least ten times. V and J are TRBV5-1 and TRBJ1-5; D is unresolved. The CDR3 is made up of 13 amino acids. The germline V and J ends were trimmed by 3 bases and 4 bases, with 8 bases remaining between them. Germline V gives CDR1 SGHRS, CDR2 YFSETQ. DNA for the CDR3: TGCGCCAGCAGCTCCGACACGAATCAGCCCCAGCATTTT. This gives the protein CASSSDTNQPQHF.

This clonotype occurred once. One end of the junction fails to match germline, which may point to a read error. The CDR3 loop reads CASRLDGGSYSEQFF. In nucleotides, the CDR3 is TGCGCCAGCCGACTGGACGGGGGGTCTTACAGTGAGCAGTTCTTC. The chain links TRBV5-1 to TRBJ2-1; 7 positions match TRBD2. Germline V gene data show CDR1 as SGHRS and CDR2 as YFSETQ. The CDR3 is 15 residues long.

The CDR3 loop reads CASSQDPGKQGTQPQHF. In DNA, the CDR3 is TGTGCCAGCAGCCAAGACCCCGGAAAACAGGGGACTCAGCCCCAGCATTTT. The rearrangement joins TRBV4-2 to TRBJ1-5; the match to TRBD1 covers 7 bases. V lost 0 bases, J lost 6 bases, and 11 bases stayed unmatched. This CDR3 spans 17 amino acids. The V gene's germline CDR1 is LGHNA and CDR2 YNFKEQ.

This sequence joins TRBV4-3 and TRBJ2-1, with 10 bases lining up with TRBD2. Germline-derived CDR1 and CDR2 are LGHNA and YSLEER. The CDR3 length is 16 residues. The V gene end was trimmed by 4 bases and the J gene end by 4 bases; junction bases not matched to a gene: 7. The CDR3 DNA sequence: TGCGCCAGCAGCCGTGAACTAGCGGGATATTACAATGAGCAGTTCTTC. Amino acids: CASSRELAGYYNEQFF.

J is TRBJ2-7 and V is TRBV20-1, with 7 bases fitting TRBD2. Germline-derived CDR1 and CDR2 are DFQATT and SNEGSKA (reference sequence). The CDR3 extends over 13 amino acids. Losses at the gene ends were 3 bases for V and 4 bases for J; bases not matched to a gene: 6. This CDR3 reads CSARVPGGYEQYF. CDR3 DNA sequence: TGCAGTGCTAGGGTTCCGGGGGGATACGAGCAGTACTTC.

Comments on this clonotype: Its ends do not fully match the called genes, so a read error is possible. The J gene is TRBJ2-7, the V gene TRBV7-2, with D hard to call. The CDR3 has 12 residues. Germline CDR1 reads SGHTA; CDR2 reads FQGNSA. The CDR3 spells CASGFSVREQYF. The CDR3 nucleotides are TGTGCCAGCGGCTTTTCGGTTCGCGAGCAGTACTTC.

In the case of this clonotype: Germline is not matched at one junction end, which may reflect a read error. The chain carries TRBV20-1 and TRBJ2-5; TRBD1 is a possible D gene (6 bases). This CDR3 has 16 residues. CDR1 and CDR2 from the germline V gene are DFQATT and SNEGSKA (reference sequence). The chain's CDR3 is CSARGNRVGPQEAQYF. In DNA form, the CDR3 reads TGCAGTGCTAGAGGAAACAGGGTCGGCCCCCAAGAGGCCCAGTACTTC.

This clonotype was found a few times. The chain is built from TRBV27 and TRBJ2-7; 9 nucleotides line up with TRBD2. This CDR3 comprises 14 residues. Germline V gene data show CDR1 as MNHEY and CDR2 as SMNVEV (reference sequence). Germline trimming cut 5 bases from V and 3 bases from J; bases unmatched to any gene: 5. In DNA, the CDR3 is TGTGCCAGCAGTCAAGCTAGCGGGAACTACGAGCAGTACTTC. This translates into CASSQASGNYEQYF.

The chain combines TRBV20-1 with TRBJ2-6; no firm D call. The V end lost 1 base, the J end lost 0 bases, and 10 bases lay between the germline ends. This CDR3 comprises 16 residues. Germline V lookup: CDR1 DFQATT, CDR2 SNEGSKA (reference sequence). The CDR3 loop reads CSARVTLLSGANVLTF. Written as DNA, the CDR3 is TGCAGTGCTAGAGTGACACTTCTCTCTGGGGCCAACGTCCTGACTTTC.

This sequence joins TRBV9 and TRBJ2-1; 9 nucleotides match TRBD2. This CDR3 has 16 residues. Germline trimming cut 1 base from V and 8 bases from J; bases unmatched to any gene: 10. Germline V gene data show CDR1 as SGDLS and CDR2 as YYNGEE. CDR3 region: CASSVLPAGGFDEQFF. For the CDR3, the DNA is TGTGCCAGCAGCGTACTTCCAGCGGGAGGCTTCGATGAGCAGTTCTTC.

CDR3 coding DNA: TGCAGCGTTGTATCGGGACAGGGGAGGAATGAGCAGTTCTTC. This translates into CSVVSGQGRNEQFF. The chain carries TRBV29-1 and TRBJ2-1, with TRBD1 matching over 10 bases. Germline V lookup: CDR1 SQVTM, CDR2 ANQGSEA. This CDR3 has 14 amino acids. Losses at the gene ends were 4 bases for V and 7 bases for J; bases not matched to a gene: 7.

This clonotype came up many times. V usage is TRBV7-2 and J usage is TRBJ1-5; D is unresolved. Trimming removed 1 base from V and 3 bases from J, with 7 bases in between. Germline-derived CDR1 and CDR2 are SGHTA and FQGNSA. The CDR3 sequence is 14 residues long. The CDR3 protein is CASSLGAINQPQHF. In nucleotides, the CDR3 is TGTGCCAGCAGCTTAGGGGCCATCAATCAGCCCCAGCATTTT.

A few counts support this clonotype. This rearrangement joins TRBV21-1 to TRBJ1-5; the table gives TRBD1 as D, unverified against the DNA. TRBV21-1 is flagged as a pseudogene. CDR3 length: 17 amino acids. Here the CDR3 reads CASTGQGPEYSNQPQHF. As DNA, the CDR3 is TGTGCCAGCACGGGACAGGGGCCGGAGTATAGCAATCAGCCCCAGCATTTT.

This clonotype was seen a handful of times. The J gene is TRBJ2-3, the V gene TRBV7-2, with D unclear. Germline V gene data show CDR1 as SGHTA and CDR2 as FQGNSA. The CDR3 spans 15 residues. Trimming removed 1 base at V and 4 bases at J, with 12 bases between. CDR3 sequence (DNA): TGTGCCAGCAGCTTAGTTTCAGCAAGGGCAGATACGCAGTATTTT. This gives the protein CASSLVSARADTQYF.

The gene calls are TRBV2 and TRBJ2-7; maybe TRBD2 (6 bases). The DNA matches TRBJ2-5 better at its end, which makes the J call doubtful. Germline V CDR1 and CDR2: SNHLY, FYNNEI. CDR3 size: 12 residues. CDR3 nucleotides: TGTGCCAGCGAGGGAGGCCATAAGACCCAGTACTTC. Its protein is CASEGGHKTQYF.

This clonotype was picked up a small number of times. This chain joins TRBV3-1 and TRBJ2-3; D is tentatively TRBD1 or TRBD2 (5 bases each). In germline, CDR1 is LGHDT, CDR2 YNNKEL (reference sequence). This CDR3 is built from 12 residues. The CDR3 loop is CGCRGDTDTQYF. CDR3 coding DNA: TGTGGGTGTAGGGGAGACACAGATACGCAGTATTTT.

This clonotype was counted between two and nine times. For the CDR3, the DNA is TGTGCCAGCAGCTTACGCAACAGCAATCAGCCCCAGCATTTT. It yields the protein CASSLRNSNQPQHF. The V and J genes are TRBV7-2 and TRBJ1-5; D not resolved. Germline lookup yields CDR1 SGHTA and CDR2 FQGNSA. This CDR3 contains 14 residues. The ends were cut back, 2 bases at V and 1 base at J, with 6 bases in the middle.

The chain uses TRBV29-1 and TRBJ2-1; D perhaps matches TRBD2 (5 bases). V gave up 4 bases and J gave up 6 bases, with 16 bases separating them. The CDR3 loop spans 14 amino acids. Per germline, CDR1 SQVTM and CDR2 ANQGSEA. This CDR3 reads CSVAGVVGFNEQFF. The CDR3 DNA reads TGCAGCGTTGCCGGGGTAGTGGGGTTCAATGAGCAGTTCTTC.

This clonotype occurred once. The CDR3 coding sequence is TGCAGTGCTAGCGGGACAGGGGCAACTAACTATGGCTACACCTTC. Protein: CSASGTGATNYGYTF. The chain uses TRBV20-1 and TRBJ1-2; 10 positions match TRBD1. The length of the CDR3 is 15 residues. V trimming: 3 bases; J trimming: 0 bases; junction bases outside the gene matches: 4. In germline, CDR1 is DFQATT, CDR2 SNEGSKA (reference sequence).

J is TRBJ2-5 and V is TRBV14; D uncertain. The DNA end lines up better with TRBJ2-7; the J call may be wrong. CDR1 is SGHDN, CDR2 FVKESK, per germline. The CDR3 is 16 amino acids. The CDR3 DNA reads TGTGCCAGCAGCCATGGACCCAGGCCATTACCGGGCGAGCAGTACTTC. It encodes CASSHGPRPLPGEQYF.

V and J are TRBV28 and TRBJ2-1, with TRBD1 matching over 12 bases. J gave up 6 bases and V 6 bases, and 6 bases lay outside the gene matches. CDR3 length: 15 residues. Germline V gene data show CDR1 as MDHEN and CDR2 as SYDVKM. This CDR3 reads CASRSPGQGANEQFF. The CDR3 coding sequence is TGTGCCAGCAGATCTCCGGGACAGGGGGCCAATGAGCAGTTCTTC.

This clonotype was seen more than once but under ten times. V usage is TRBV6-2 or TRBV6-3 and J usage is TRBJ2-1; a weak D match, TRBD1 (5 bases). The CDR3 contains 12 residues. Deletions cut 6 bases from V and 15 bases from J, with 18 bases between. The germline CDR1 and CDR2 sequences are MNHEY and SVGEGT. CDR3 coding DNA: TGTGCCAGCAGCGGATCCGACAGAACGGGGTTCTTC. Its translation is CASSGSDRTGFF.

This clonotype was seen a few times. The V gene is TRBV28, the J gene TRBJ1-2; D gene uncertain. Trimming shortened V by 2 bases and J by 0 bases, and 7 bases separated the two germline ends. CDR1 is MDHEN and CDR2 is SYDVKM in the germline V gene. This CDR3 is built from 14 residues. CDR3 protein: CASSLTVPNYGYTF. The CDR3 nucleotides are TGTGCCAGCAGTTTAACGGTCCCTAACTATGGCTACACCTTC.

V usage is TRBV25-1 and J usage is TRBJ2-1, with a tentative D call TRBD2 (5 bases). The CDR3 extends over 14 amino acids. Trimming removed 5 bases from V and 13 bases from J, with 21 bases in between. The germline V gene encodes CDR1 MGHDK and CDR2 SYGVNS. The CDR3 DNA is TGTGCCAGCAGTCCGCGACGGACTCAAGAGACCCAGTTCTTC. This translates into CASSPRRTQETQFF.

This clonotype was seen only a few times. This rearrangement joins TRBV7-2 to TRBJ2-1, with TRBD1 identical over 11 bases. The CDR3 is 14 amino acids. Unmatched junction bases numbered 5, after V lost 3 bases and J lost 10 bases. Germline-derived CDR1 and CDR2 are SGHTA and FQGNSA. In nucleotides, the CDR3 is TGTGCCAGCAGCTTTACCGGGACAGGGGGGGAGCAGTTCTTC. As protein: CASSFTGTGGEQFF.